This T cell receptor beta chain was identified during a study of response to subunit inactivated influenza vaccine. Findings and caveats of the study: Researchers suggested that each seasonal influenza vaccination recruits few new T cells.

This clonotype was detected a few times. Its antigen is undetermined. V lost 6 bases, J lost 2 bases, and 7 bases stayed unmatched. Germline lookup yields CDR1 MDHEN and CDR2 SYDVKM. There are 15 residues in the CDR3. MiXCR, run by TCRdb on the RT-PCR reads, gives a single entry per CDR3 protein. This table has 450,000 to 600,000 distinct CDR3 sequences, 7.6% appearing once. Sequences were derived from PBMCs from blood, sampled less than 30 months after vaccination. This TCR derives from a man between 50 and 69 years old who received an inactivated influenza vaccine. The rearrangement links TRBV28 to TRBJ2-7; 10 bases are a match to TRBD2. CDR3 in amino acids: CASRGSSGGTYEQYF. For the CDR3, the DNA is TGTGCCAGCAGGGGATCTAGCGGGGGTACCTACGAGCAGTACTTC.